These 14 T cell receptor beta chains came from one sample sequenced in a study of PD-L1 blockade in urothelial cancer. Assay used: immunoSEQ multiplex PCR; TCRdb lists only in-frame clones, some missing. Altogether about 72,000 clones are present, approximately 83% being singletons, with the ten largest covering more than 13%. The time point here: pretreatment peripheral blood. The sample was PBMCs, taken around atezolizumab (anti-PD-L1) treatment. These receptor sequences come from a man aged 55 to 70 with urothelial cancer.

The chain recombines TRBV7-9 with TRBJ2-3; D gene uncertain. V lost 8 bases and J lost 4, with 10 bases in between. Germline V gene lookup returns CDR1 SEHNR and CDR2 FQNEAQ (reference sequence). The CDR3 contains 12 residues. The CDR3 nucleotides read TGTGCCAGCGGCCCTCCCCCAGATACGCAGTATTTT. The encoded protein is CASGPPPDTQYF.

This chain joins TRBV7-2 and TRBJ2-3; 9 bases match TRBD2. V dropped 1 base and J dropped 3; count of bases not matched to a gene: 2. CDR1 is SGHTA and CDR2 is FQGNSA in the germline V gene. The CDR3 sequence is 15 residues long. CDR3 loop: CASSLVAGATDTQYF. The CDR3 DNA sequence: TGTGCCAGCAGCTTAGTAGCGGGGGCAACAGATACGCAGTATTTT.

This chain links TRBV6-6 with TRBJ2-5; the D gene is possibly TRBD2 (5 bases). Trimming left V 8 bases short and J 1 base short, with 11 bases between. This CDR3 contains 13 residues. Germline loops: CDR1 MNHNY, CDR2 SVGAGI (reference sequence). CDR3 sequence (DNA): TGTGCCAGCCTTCGGGAACTCCAAGAGACCCAGTACTTC. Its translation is CASLRELQETQYF.

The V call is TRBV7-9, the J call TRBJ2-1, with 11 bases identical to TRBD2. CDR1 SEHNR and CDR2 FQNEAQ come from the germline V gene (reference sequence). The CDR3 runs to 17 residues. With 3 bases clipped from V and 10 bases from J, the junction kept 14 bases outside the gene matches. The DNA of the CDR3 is TGTGCCAGCAGCTTGGGGTGGTCTAGCGGGGGGCCTGGGGAGCAGTTCTTC. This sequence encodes CASSLGWSSGGPGEQFF. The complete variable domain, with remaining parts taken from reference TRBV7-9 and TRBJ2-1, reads DTGVSQNPRHKITKRGQNVTFRCDPISEHNRLYWYRQTLGQGPEFLTYFQNEAQLEKSRLLSDRFSAERPKGSFSTLEIQRTEQGDSAMYLCASSLGWSSGGPGEQFFGPGTRLTVL.

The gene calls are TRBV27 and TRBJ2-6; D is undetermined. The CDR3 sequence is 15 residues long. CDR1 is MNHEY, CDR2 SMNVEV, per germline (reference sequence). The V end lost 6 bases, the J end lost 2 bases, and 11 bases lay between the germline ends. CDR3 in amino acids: CASRAQVAGANVLTF. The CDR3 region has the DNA TGTGCCAGCAGGGCCCAGGTGGCTGGGGCCAACGTCCTGACTTTC.

This CDR3 reads CSLFLAENYGYTF. The CDR3 DNA follows: TGCAGCCTCTTTCTGGCAGAAAACTATGGCTACACCTTC. V usage is TRBV29-1 and J usage is TRBJ1-2, with no clear D. Germline CDR1 and CDR2: SQVTM and ANQGSEA. The CDR3 is made up of 13 amino acids. V was clipped by 8 bases and J by 2 bases, with 15 bases between them.

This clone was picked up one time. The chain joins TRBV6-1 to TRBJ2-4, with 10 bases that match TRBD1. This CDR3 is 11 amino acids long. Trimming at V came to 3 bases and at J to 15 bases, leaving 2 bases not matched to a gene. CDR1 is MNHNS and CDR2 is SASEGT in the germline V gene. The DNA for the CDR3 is TGTGCCAGCAGTGAGACAGGGGGCACGTACTTC. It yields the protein CASSETGGTYF.

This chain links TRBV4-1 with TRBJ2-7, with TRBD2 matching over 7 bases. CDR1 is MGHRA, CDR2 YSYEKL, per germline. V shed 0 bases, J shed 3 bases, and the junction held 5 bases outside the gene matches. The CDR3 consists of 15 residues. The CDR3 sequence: CASSQEPGTIYEQYF. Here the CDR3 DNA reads TGCGCCAGCAGCCAAGAGCCCGGGACTATCTACGAGCAGTACTTC.

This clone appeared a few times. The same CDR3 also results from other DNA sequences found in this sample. The CDR3 sequence: CAWKDRGHEKLFF. The CDR3 DNA reads as TGTGCCTGGAAGGACAGGGGGCACGAAAAACTGTTTTTT. The rearrangement links TRBV30 to TRBJ1-4; 11 nucleotides agree with TRBD1. V gave up 4 bases and J gave up 8 bases; unmatched junction bases: 3. Looked up from germline, CDR1 is GTSNPN and CDR2 is SVGIG (reference sequence). The CDR3 covers 13 residues.

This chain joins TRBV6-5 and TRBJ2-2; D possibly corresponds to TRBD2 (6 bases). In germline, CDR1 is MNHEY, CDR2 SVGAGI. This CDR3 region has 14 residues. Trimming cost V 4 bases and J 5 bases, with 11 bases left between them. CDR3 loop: CASSSSLATGELFF. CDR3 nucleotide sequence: TGTGCCAGCAGTTCCTCACTAGCTACCGGGGAGCTGTTTTTT.

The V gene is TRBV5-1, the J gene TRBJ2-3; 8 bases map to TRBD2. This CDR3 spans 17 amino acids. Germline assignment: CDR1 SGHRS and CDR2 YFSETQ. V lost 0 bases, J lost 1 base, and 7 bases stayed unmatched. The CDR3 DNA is TGCGCCAGCAGCTTGGAAGGTCGGGAGGGGGGCACAGATACGCAGTATTTT. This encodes CASSLEGREGGTDTQYF.

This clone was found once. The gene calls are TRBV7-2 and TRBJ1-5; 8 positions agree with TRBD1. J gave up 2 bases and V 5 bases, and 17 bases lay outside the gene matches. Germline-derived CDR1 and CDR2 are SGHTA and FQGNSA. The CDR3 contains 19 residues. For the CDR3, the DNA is TGTGCCAGCAGCCCTCAGATAGGGGGACAGGCCGGCGGCAATCAGCCCCAGCATTTT. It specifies CASSPQIGGQAGGNQPQHF. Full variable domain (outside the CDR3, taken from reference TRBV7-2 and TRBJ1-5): GAGVSQSPSNKVTEKGKDVELRCDPISGHTALYWYRQSLGQGLEFLIYFQGNSAPDKSGLPSDRFSAERTGGSVSTLTIQRTQQEDSAVYLCASSPQIGGQAGGNQPQHFGDGTRLSIL.

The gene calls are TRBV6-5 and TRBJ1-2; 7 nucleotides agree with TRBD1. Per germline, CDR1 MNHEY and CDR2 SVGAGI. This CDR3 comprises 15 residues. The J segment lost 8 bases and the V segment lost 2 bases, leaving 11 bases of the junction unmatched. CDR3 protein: CASSYVGQLKGGYTF. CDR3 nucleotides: TGTGCCAGCAGTTACGTGGGACAGCTAAAGGGAGGCTACACCTTC.

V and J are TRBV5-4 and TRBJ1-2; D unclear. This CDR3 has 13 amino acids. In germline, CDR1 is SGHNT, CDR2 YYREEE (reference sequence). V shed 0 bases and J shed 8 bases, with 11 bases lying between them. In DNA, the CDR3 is TGTGCCAGCAGCTTGGTACAGCCTCAAGGCTACACCTTC. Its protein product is CASSLVQPQGYTF.